Shown below are 30 T cell receptor beta chains from a single sample sequenced in a study of cytomegalovirus exposure and HLA in healthy donors. 60 Vbeta and 13 Jbeta primers were used in PCR. Generated by immunoSEQ multiplex PCR, the TCRdb table keeps only in-frame clones and is missing some. Of about 130,000 clones listed, about two thirds were seen once; the top ten hold 2.9%. Sequenced input: PBMCs. These receptors were taken from a human donor in good health.

The rearrangement links TRBV28 to TRBJ2-7; TRBD2 agrees at 7 bases. The ends lost 1 base at V and 0 bases at J; junction bases unmatched: 6. Germline values: CDR1 MDHEN, CDR2 SYDVKM. The CDR3 sequence is 16 residues long. CDR3 sequence reads: CASSLSGTSDSYEQYF. The CDR3 DNA is TGTGCCAGCAGTTTATCCGGAACTAGCGACTCCTACGAGCAGTACTTC.

The V and J genes are TRBV28 and TRBJ2-2; 11 nucleotides line up with TRBD1. The CDR3 is 15 amino acids. The germline V gene has CDR1 MDHEN and CDR2 SYDVKM. The V gene end was trimmed by 6 bases and the J gene end by 6 bases; junction bases not matched to a gene: 6. CDR3 loop: CASRGGDRGAGELFF. As DNA, the CDR3 is TGTGCCAGCAGAGGGGGGGACAGGGGGGCCGGGGAGCTGTTTTTT.

The sample holds a few counts of this clone. The V gene is TRBV27, the J gene TRBJ2-7; D may be TRBD1 (5 bases). The CDR3 runs to 16 residues. The V end was cut by 0 bases, the J end by 2 bases, with 14 bases between. From germline, CDR1 is MNHEY and CDR2 SMNVEV (reference sequence). CDR3 nucleotide sequence: TGTGCCAGCAGTTTATCCGTTCCGACAGCCACCTACGAGCAGTACTTC. This encodes CASSLSVPTATYEQYF.

Regarding this clone: An end of the junction differs from the germline gene, which may be a read error. V gene TRBV18 combines with J gene TRBJ2-7; weak D call: TRBD2 (10 bases). Germline V CDR1 and CDR2: KGHSH, LQKENI. The CDR3 is made up of 15 amino acids. The CDR3 protein is CASSPEGQGASGSYF. The CDR3 nucleotides read TGTGCCAGCTCACCGGAGGGACAGGGTGCTAGCGGGAGTTATTTC. Full variable domain (outside the CDR3, taken from reference TRBV18 and TRBJ2-7): NAGVMQNPRHLVRRRGQEARLRCSPMKGHSHVYWYRQLPEEGLKFMVYLQKENIIDESGMPKERFSAEFPKEGPSILRIQQVVRGDSAAYFCASSPEGQGASGSYFGPGTRLTVT.

The chain recombines TRBV27 with TRBJ1-6, with a weak D call TRBD1 (6 bases). The CDR3 is 15 residues long. Germline V lookup: CDR1 MNHEY, CDR2 SMNVEV (reference sequence). Trimming took off 6 bases at V and 9 bases at J, with 18 bases between the two ends. The CDR3 region has the DNA TGTGCCAGCAGAGAGATGGACAGCGTCCGTTCACCCCTCCACTTT. Translating gives CASREMDSVRSPLHF.

This clone was observed a handful of times. The gene calls are TRBV6-1 and TRBJ2-1; 10 positions agree with TRBD1. With V trimmed by 3 bases and J by 3 bases, 8 bases remained unmatched. The CDR3 covers 17 residues. Germline values: CDR1 MNHNS, CDR2 SASEGT. CDR3 region: CASSEQVGTGVYNEQFF. The CDR3 DNA sequence: TGTGCCAGCAGTGAGCAGGTAGGGACAGGGGTCTACAATGAGCAGTTCTTC.

This chain joins TRBV6-5 and TRBJ2-3, with TRBD1 identical over 8 bases. This CDR3 contains 16 residues. Germline V gives CDR1 MNHEY, CDR2 SVGAGI. The junction had 7 bases not matched to a gene; V was cut back by 1 base and J by 4 bases. The CDR3 reads CASSYFGQGSADTQYF. CDR3 nucleotides: TGTGCCAGCAGTTACTTTGGACAGGGTAGTGCAGATACGCAGTATTTT.

The V gene is TRBV4-2, the J gene TRBJ2-3; 14 nucleotides align to TRBD2. The ends lost 4 bases at V and 2 bases at J; junction bases unmatched: 5. Looked up from germline, CDR1 is LGHNA and CDR2 is YNFKEQ. The CDR3 consists of 17 residues. The DNA of the CDR3 is TGTGCCAGCAGCCCCGGGACTAGCGGGGGACCCACAGATACGCAGTATTTT. Translating it yields CASSPGTSGGPTDTQYF.

This CDR3 reads CASSLDGGRALNEQFF. The CDR3, as DNA: TGTGCCAGCAGCTTGGATGGCGGGAGGGCCCTCAATGAGCAGTTCTTC. This chain connects TRBV5-6 to TRBJ2-1, with 9 bases identical to TRBD2. Trimming at V came to 0 bases and at J to 6 bases, leaving 7 bases not matched to a gene. This CDR3 contains 16 residues. Germline lookup yields CDR1 SGHDT and CDR2 YYEEEE.

The chain has TRBV7-8 and TRBJ2-3; D gene ambiguous. Per germline, CDR1 SGHVS and CDR2 FQNEAQ. V dropped 5 bases and J dropped 4 bases, with 28 bases sitting between them. The CDR3 has 19 amino acids. DNA for the CDR3: TGTGCCAGCAGCCGGAACGCGGCCCCGGCCTACCCGAGTCCAGATACGCAGTATTTT. Translating gives CASSRNAAPAYPSPDTQYF.

This clone was detected a few times. J is TRBJ1-5 and V is TRBV19; maybe TRBD1 (6 bases). V was shortened by 6 bases and J by 0 bases, with 15 bases between the two germline ends. Per germline, CDR1 LNHDA and CDR2 SQIVND (reference sequence). The CDR3 runs to 16 residues. The CDR3 is CASRENGQNSNQPQHF. The DNA of the CDR3 is TGTGCCAGTAGGGAGAATGGACAGAATAGCAATCAGCCCCAGCATTTT.

V gene TRBV7-2 combines with J gene TRBJ1-4; 10 bases match TRBD1. The CDR3 extends over 15 amino acids. The germline V gene has CDR1 SGHTA and CDR2 FQGNSA. Trimming cost V 2 bases and J 8 bases; bases outside gene matches: 5. This CDR3 reads CASSLPRTGGEKLFF. Here the CDR3 DNA reads TGTGCCAGCAGCTTACCGCGGACAGGGGGGGAAAAACTGTTTTTT.

The J gene is TRBJ2-1, the V gene TRBV5-4, with 9 bases lining up with TRBD2. The junction had 1 base not matched to a gene; V was cut back by 0 bases and J by 3 bases. CDR3 length: 15 residues. From germline, CDR1 is SGHNT and CDR2 YYREEE (reference sequence). The CDR3 spells CASSLGSGGYNEQFF. The CDR3 nucleotides read TGTGCCAGCAGCTTGGGTAGCGGGGGCTACAATGAGCAGTTCTTC.

In DNA, the CDR3 is TGTGCCAGCAGGTCTGAGATCGGACCCCTCCACTTT. Protein: CASRSEIGPLHF. The rearrangement uses TRBV27 and TRBJ1-6; D unresolved. V lost 6 bases to trimming and J lost 12 bases, with 12 bases between them. This CDR3 has 12 residues. Germline CDR1 and CDR2: MNHEY and SMNVEV (reference sequence).

J is TRBJ2-5 and V is TRBV11-2; 7 positions agree with TRBD1. The DNA matches TRBJ2-7 better at its end, which makes the J call doubtful. The CDR3 consists of 18 residues. CDR1 is SGHAT, CDR2 FQNNGV, per germline. CDR3: CASSLEHHRGTRSYEQYF. The CDR3 nucleotides are TGTGCCAGCAGCTTAGAACACCACAGGGGCACCCGTTCCTACGAGCAGTACTTC.

The rearrangement uses TRBV25-1 and TRBJ1-4, with a possible D match to TRBD1 (6 bases). The V and J ends lost 1 base and 6 bases respectively, with 18 bases between them. The CDR3 runs to 17 residues. Germline V CDR1 and CDR2: MGHDK, SYGVNS. The CDR3 nucleotides are TGTGCCAGCAGTGAATCGGGTTGGGGGGGCCGCCATGAAAAACTGTTTTTT. This translates into CASSESGWGGRHEKLFF.

The chain combines TRBV5-1 with TRBJ2-3, with 8 bases matching TRBD2. This CDR3 contains 18 residues. V lost 0 bases and J lost 1; bases outside the gene matches: 10. CDR1 is SGHRS, CDR2 YFSETQ, per germline. The CDR3 coding sequence is TGCGCCAGCAGCTTGGGCCTAGCGGGCCTCCCAGGCACAGATACGCAGTATTTT. This translates into CASSLGLAGLPGTDTQYF.

The rearrangement links TRBV5-6 to TRBJ2-2; D is unresolved. V lost 4 bases to trimming and J lost 1 base, with 11 bases between them. Germline assignment: CDR1 SGHDT and CDR2 YYEEEE. This CDR3 region has 15 residues. This CDR3 is CASSILTQNTGELFF. Written as DNA, the CDR3 is TGTGCCAGCAGCATCCTAACCCAGAACACCGGGGAGCTGTTTTTT.

The chain couples TRBV27 to TRBJ1-6; D may be TRBD1 (6 bases). This CDR3 contains 16 residues. Trimming left V 5 bases short and J 8 bases short, with 19 bases between. Germline CDR1 and CDR2: MNHEY and SMNVEV (reference sequence). For the CDR3, the DNA is TGTGCCAGCAGTCTTCTAATAGGACAGCCGGATTCACCCCTCCACTTT. This gives the protein CASSLLIGQPDSPLHF.

The chain has TRBV12-5 and TRBJ2-7; D not certain. Germline CDR1 LGHNT, CDR2 FRNRAP. V lost 5 bases and J lost 0, with 8 bases in between. CDR3 size: 13 residues. In DNA, the CDR3 is TGTGCTAGTGGTCCACAACGCTCCTACGAGCAGTACTTC. It codes for CASGPQRSYEQYF.

This clone was counted a few times. The V and J genes are TRBV7-8 and TRBJ2-5, with 13 bases that match TRBD2. CDR3 length equals 16 residues. V lost 5 bases and J lost 5; bases outside the gene matches: 8. The V gene's germline CDR1 is SGHVS and CDR2 FQNEAQ. The CDR3 reads CASSQLAGGPGETQYF. CDR3 bases: TGTGCCAGCAGCCAACTAGCGGGAGGGCCTGGGGAGACCCAGTACTTC.

The chain is built from TRBV7-2 and TRBJ1-2, with a weak D call TRBD1 (6 bases). CDR1 is SGHTA and CDR2 is FQGNSA in the germline V gene. The CDR3 length is 14 residues. Trimming removed 1 base at V and 4 bases at J, with 10 bases between. CDR3 DNA sequence: TGTGCCAGCAGCTTAGGAAGGACAGTCTATGGCTACACCTTC. Residues: CASSLGRTVYGYTF.

The rearrangement uses TRBV5-4 and TRBJ2-7; the match to TRBD2 covers 8 bases. This CDR3 is 17 amino acids long. CDR1 SGHNT and CDR2 YYREEE come from the germline V gene (reference sequence). The J segment lost 2 bases and the V segment lost 0 bases, leaving 10 bases of the junction unmatched. CDR3 in DNA: TGTGCCAGCAGCTTGGCCAAACTAGCGGTAGGGACCTACGAGCAGTACTTC. Its translation is CASSLAKLAVGTYEQYF.

V usage is TRBV5-1 and J usage is TRBJ2-5, with 7 bases that match TRBD2. The CDR3 has 16 residues. Germline loops: CDR1 SGHRS, CDR2 YFSETQ. The trim removed 0 bases at V and 4 bases at J, leaving 9 bases unmatched. The CDR3 nucleotides are TGCGCCAGCAGCTTGGAGTTAGCGGGTTCTGGAGAGACCCAGTACTTC. Amino acids: CASSLELAGSGETQYF.

The chain employs TRBV7-9 and TRBJ2-3, with TRBD2 matching 9 bases. Trimming took 4 bases from V and 9 from J; bases not matched to a gene: 2. The CDR3 extends over 12 amino acids. Germline V gives CDR1 SEHNR, CDR2 FQNEAQ (reference sequence). CDR3 residues: CASSSLAGTQYF. The CDR3 bases are TGTGCCAGCAGCTCGCTAGCGGGGACGCAGTATTTT.

The chain uses TRBV19 and TRBJ1-1; D possibly corresponds to TRBD1 (5 bases). This CDR3 region has 11 residues. The ends were cut back, 7 bases at V and 3 bases at J, with 6 bases in the middle. Germline loops: CDR1 LNHDA, CDR2 SQIVND (reference sequence). This CDR3 reads CASKGDTEAFF. In DNA form, the CDR3 reads TGTGCCAGTAAAGGGGACACTGAAGCTTTCTTT.

This clone has a handful of counts. This chain uses TRBV7-8 with TRBJ1-1; 8 bases agree with TRBD1. V lost 5 bases, J lost 2 bases, and 7 bases stayed unmatched. The CDR3 has 15 residues. CDR1 is SGHVS, CDR2 FQNEAQ, per germline. The CDR3 region is CASSPWTGKNTEAFF. The CDR3 bases are TGTGCCAGCAGCCCATGGACAGGGAAAAACACTGAAGCTTTCTTT.

This rearrangement joins TRBV19 to TRBJ2-5; TRBD1 matches at 9 bases. The CDR3 contains 16 residues. The germline CDR1 and CDR2 sequences are LNHDA and SQIVND (reference sequence). The J segment lost 5 bases and the V segment lost 3 bases, leaving 10 bases of the junction unmatched. The CDR3 protein is CASSIQGQGGWETQYF. The CDR3 DNA follows: TGTGCCAGTAGTATCCAGGGACAGGGTGGTTGGGAGACCCAGTACTTC.

This chain uses TRBV4-2 with TRBJ1-1, with 9 bases identical to TRBD1. CDR1 is LGHNA, CDR2 YNFKEQ, per germline. The CDR3 loop spans 16 amino acids. The V gene end was trimmed by 3 bases and the J gene end by 6 bases; junction bases not matched to a gene: 11. Here the CDR3 DNA reads TGTGCCAGCAGCCACCCGGGACAGGGAAGGGGGGCTGAAGCTTTCTTT. The encoded protein is CASSHPGQGRGAEAFF.

The chain is built from TRBV4-1 and TRBJ1-1, with D possibly matching TRBD1 (6 bases). Germline CDR1 reads MGHRA; CDR2 reads YSYEKL. The V and J ends lost 1 base and 4 bases respectively, with 13 bases between them. This CDR3 comprises 15 residues. Written as DNA, the CDR3 is TGCGCCAGCAGCCAAGTGGGGGGGCAGGTCACTGAAGCTTTCTTT. It specifies CASSQVGGQVTEAFF.